The clone carrying this T cell receptor beta chain was observed a handful of times. Its cognate antigen is unknown. This entry comes from a study of beta chain features in type 1 diabetes. Study-level results: All four CD4+ subsets from Type 1 diabetes patients carried moderately but significantly shorter TCRB CDR3s. With patients and controls alike, PCR might favor shorter templates to an equal degree.

The whole isolated RNA underwent reverse transcription, so sequencing captured expressed TCRB transcripts. Here immunoSEQ multiplex PCR was the method, and the copy in TCRdb shows in-frame clones only, minus some. The sample shows 680,000 or so clones, 13% of them seen only once. CD45RO/CCR7/CD25/CD127/CD95/CD27 separated CD4+ naive, central memory, regulatory and stem cell-like memory cells by sorting. The CDR3 is made up of 16 amino acids. Germline values: CDR1 SEHNR, CDR2 FQNEAQ (reference sequence). V was pared by 4 bases and J by 8 bases, with 20 bases between. This clonotype originated in a man aged 18 to 35 with type 1 diabetes. J is TRBJ1-4 and V is TRBV7-9; no reliable D call. Specimen: naive CD4+ T cells from blood. The CDR3 region is CASSSRTDPYGEKLFF. CDR3 coding DNA: TGTGCCAGCAGCTCGCGGACTGATCCCTACGGGGAAAAACTGTTTTTT.